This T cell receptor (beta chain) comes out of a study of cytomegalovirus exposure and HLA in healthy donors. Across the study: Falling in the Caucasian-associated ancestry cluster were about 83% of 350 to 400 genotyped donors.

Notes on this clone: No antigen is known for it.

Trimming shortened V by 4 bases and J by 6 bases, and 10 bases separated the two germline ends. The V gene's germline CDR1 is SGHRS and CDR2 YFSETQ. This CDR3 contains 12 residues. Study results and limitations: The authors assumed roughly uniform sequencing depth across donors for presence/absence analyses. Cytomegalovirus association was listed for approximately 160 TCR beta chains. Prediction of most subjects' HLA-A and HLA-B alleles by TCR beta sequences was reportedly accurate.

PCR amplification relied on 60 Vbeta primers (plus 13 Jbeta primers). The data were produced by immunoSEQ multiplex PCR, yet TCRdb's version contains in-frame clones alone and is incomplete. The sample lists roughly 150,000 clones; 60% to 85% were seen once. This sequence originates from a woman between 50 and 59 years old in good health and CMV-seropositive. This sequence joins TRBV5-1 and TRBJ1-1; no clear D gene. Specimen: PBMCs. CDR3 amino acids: CASSELRSEAFF. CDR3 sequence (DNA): TGCGCCAGCAGCGAACTACGATCTGAAGCTTTCTTT.